What follows are 14 T cell receptor beta chains derived from one specimen sequenced in a study of blood T cell repertoires in COVID-19. Here immunoSEQ multiplex PCR was the method, and the copy in TCRdb shows in-frame clones only, minus some. This sample yields about 55,000 clones, of which approximately 88% are seen a single time; 3.6% belongs to the top ten. The sequenced material came from peripheral blood. These receptors all stem from a man aged 35-49 years with COVID-19, enrolled during active disease.

V usage is TRBV5-1 and J usage is TRBJ2-3; 7 nucleotides match TRBD1. V lost 3 bases, J lost 0 bases, and 4 bases stayed unmatched. Germline V gives CDR1 SGHRS, CDR2 YFSETQ. The CDR3 runs 15 residues. The CDR3 is CASSWDRPSTDTQYF. CDR3 sequence (DNA): TGCGCCAGCAGCTGGGACAGACCAAGCACAGATACGCAGTATTTT.

The rearrangement links TRBV5-1 to TRBJ2-7; possibly TRBD2 for D (6 bases). CDR1 SGHRS and CDR2 YFSETQ come from the germline V gene. The CDR3 runs 15 residues. Trimming took off 3 bases at V and 5 bases at J, with 18 bases between the two ends. This CDR3 reads CASSYGGKKADEQYF. In nucleotides, the CDR3 is TGCGCCAGCAGCTACGGGGGAAAAAAGGCGGACGAGCAGTACTTC.

CDR3 in DNA: TGTGCCTGGATTCAGAAGGGACTGACTGATAGCAATCAGCCCCAGCATTTT. Translation gives CAWIQKGLTDSNQPQHF. This sequence joins TRBV30 and TRBJ1-5; possible D gene TRBD1, 5 bases. Germline V gene data show CDR1 as GTSNPN and CDR2 as SVGIG (reference sequence). CDR3 length equals 17 residues. Deletions cut 4 bases from V and 0 bases from J, with 19 bases between.

This clone was found once. The rearrangement links TRBV25-1 to TRBJ2-7; D may be TRBD2 (6 bases). This CDR3 contains 14 residues. V was pared by 4 bases and J by 6 bases, with 16 bases between. Germline values: CDR1 MGHDK, CDR2 SYGVNS. This CDR3 is CASSAIGSVGEQYF. Written as DNA, the CDR3 is TGTGCCAGCAGTGCAATCGGGAGTGTGGGCGAGCAGTACTTC.

The chain is built from TRBV3-1 (or the pseudogene TRBV3-2) and TRBJ1-1; 7 positions agree with TRBD1. Germline V gives CDR1 LGHDT, CDR2 YNNKEL (reference sequence). CDR3 length equals 13 residues. V dropped 5 bases and J dropped 4; count of bases not matched to a gene: 4. CDR3: CASSEQGFTEAFF. CDR3 DNA sequence: TGTGCCAGCAGCGAACAGGGGTTCACTGAAGCTTTCTTT.

The V call is TRBV7-3, the J call TRBJ1-6, with D possibly being TRBD1 (6 bases). Germline assignment: CDR1 SGHTA and CDR2 FQGTGA. V lost 3 bases and J lost 6, with 12 bases in between. The CDR3 has 15 residues. The CDR3 DNA is TGTGCCAGCAGCTTGTCCGGGACAAGTAATTCACCCCTCCACTTT. The encoded protein is CASSLSGTSNSPLHF. The full variable domain, with the rest looked up from reference TRBV7-3 and TRBJ1-6, is GAGVSQTPSNKVTEKGKYVELRCDPISGHTALYWYRQSLGQGPEFLIYFQGTGAADDSGLPNDRFFAVRPEGSVSTLKIQRTERGDSAVYLCASSLSGTSNSPLHFGNGTRLTVT.

The genes are TRBV3-1 (or the pseudogene TRBV3-2) and TRBJ2-7; D remains unclear. V was clipped by 1 base and J by 6 bases, with 13 bases between them. Looked up from germline, CDR1 is LGHDT and CDR2 is YNNKEL (reference sequence). The CDR3 loop spans 14 amino acids. The CDR3 region is CASSQGPNSFEQYF. CDR3 nucleotide sequence: TGTGCCAGCAGCCAAGGTCCTAACAGCTTCGAGCAGTACTTC.

This rearrangement joins TRBV4-1 to TRBJ1-2; possibly TRBD1 for D (5 bases). The CDR3 spans 15 residues. V was clipped by 3 bases and J by 4 bases, with 15 bases between them. Looked up from germline, CDR1 is MGHRA and CDR2 is YSYEKL. CDR3 residues: CASSHPAGGTYGYTF. The CDR3, as DNA: TGCGCCAGCAGCCATCCCGCGGGGGGAACCTATGGCTACACCTTC.

J is TRBJ2-1 and V is TRBV19; D unresolved. CDR1 is LNHDA, CDR2 SQIVND, per germline (reference sequence). Trimming pared 0 bases from V and 2 bases from J, leaving 11 bases between. The CDR3 length is 16 residues. The CDR3 loop reads CASSIDKLSPYNEQFF. Here the CDR3 DNA reads TGTGCCAGTAGTATAGACAAGCTATCCCCCTACAATGAGCAGTTCTTC. The full variable domain, in which reference TRBV19 and TRBJ2-1 provide the parts outside the CDR3, is DGGITQSPKYLFRKEGQNVTLSCEQNLNHDAMYWYRQDPGQGLRLIYYSQIVNDFQKGDIAEGYSVSREKKESFPLTVTSAQKNPTAFYLCASSIDKLSPYNEQFFGPGTRLTVL.

This clone was picked up a small number of times. This chain connects TRBV27 to TRBJ1-6; 10 nucleotides match TRBD1. V gave up 6 bases and J gave up 10 bases; unmatched junction bases: 9. The CDR3 covers 15 residues. Germline CDR1 and CDR2: MNHEY and SMNVEV (reference sequence). Here the CDR3 reads CASRSRDRGYSPLHF. The CDR3 DNA follows: TGTGCCAGCAGGAGTAGGGACAGGGGTTACTCACCCCTCCACTTT.

CDR3 DNA sequence: TGTGCCAGCTCACCAGAGGGGGGGTCTAACACTGAAGCTTTCTTT. Its protein product is CASSPEGGSNTEAFF. The chain has TRBV18 and TRBJ1-1, with D possibly matching TRBD1 (6 bases). In germline, CDR1 is KGHSH, CDR2 LQKENI. V shed 2 bases and J shed 2 bases, with 12 bases lying between them. This CDR3 is built from 15 residues. Using reference TRBV18 and TRBJ1-1 for the parts outside the CDR3, the full variable domain is NAGVMQNPRHLVRRRGQEARLRCSPMKGHSHVYWYRQLPEEGLKFMVYLQKENIIDESGMPKERFSAEFPKEGPSILRIQQVVRGDSAAYFCASSPEGGSNTEAFFGQGTRLTVV.

V usage is TRBV27 and J usage is TRBJ2-2; D is undetermined. Trimming removed 3 bases from V and 2 bases from J, with 10 bases in between. Germline V CDR1 and CDR2: MNHEY, SMNVEV (reference sequence). The CDR3 runs 15 residues. Here the CDR3 reads CASSLGTLNTGELFF. The CDR3 DNA reads as TGTGCCAGCAGTTTGGGCACCCTAAACACCGGGGAGCTGTTTTTT.

The chain combines TRBV19 with TRBJ2-5; 7 nucleotides match TRBD1. The CDR3 has 17 amino acids. J gave up 5 bases and V 5 bases, and 17 bases lay outside the gene matches. Per the germline V gene, CDR1 is LNHDA and CDR2 is SQIVND (reference sequence). This CDR3 is CASSSSTSTGSVETQYF. For the CDR3, the DNA is TGTGCCAGTAGTTCCTCTACGTCGACAGGGTCTGTGGAGACCCAGTACTTC.

The CDR3 sequence: CASSRRGTDTQYF. The CDR3 DNA sequence: TGTGCCAGCAGCCGGCGGGGCACAGATACGCAGTATTTT. The gene calls are TRBV3-1 (or the pseudogene TRBV3-2) and TRBJ2-3; tentative D call: TRBD2 (5 bases). In germline, CDR1 is LGHDT, CDR2 YNNKEL (reference sequence). Trimming removed 4 bases from V and 1 base from J, with 6 bases in between. The CDR3 spans 13 residues.